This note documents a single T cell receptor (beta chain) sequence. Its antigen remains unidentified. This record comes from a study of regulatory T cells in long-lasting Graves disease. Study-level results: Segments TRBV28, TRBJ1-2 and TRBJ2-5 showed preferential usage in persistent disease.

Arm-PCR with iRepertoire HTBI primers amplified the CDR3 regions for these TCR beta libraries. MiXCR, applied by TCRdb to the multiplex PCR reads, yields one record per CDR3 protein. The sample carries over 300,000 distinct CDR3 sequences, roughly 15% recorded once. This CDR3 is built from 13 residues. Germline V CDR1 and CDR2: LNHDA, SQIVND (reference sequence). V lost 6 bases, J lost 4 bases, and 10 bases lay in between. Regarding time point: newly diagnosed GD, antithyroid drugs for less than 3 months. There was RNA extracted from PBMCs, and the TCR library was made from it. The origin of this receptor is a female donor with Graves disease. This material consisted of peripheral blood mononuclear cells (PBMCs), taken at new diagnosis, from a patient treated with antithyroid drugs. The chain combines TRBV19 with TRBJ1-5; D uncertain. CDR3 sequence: CASSQRTNQPQHF. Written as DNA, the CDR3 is TGTGCCAGTAGCCAACGGACGAATCAGCCCCAGCATTTT.